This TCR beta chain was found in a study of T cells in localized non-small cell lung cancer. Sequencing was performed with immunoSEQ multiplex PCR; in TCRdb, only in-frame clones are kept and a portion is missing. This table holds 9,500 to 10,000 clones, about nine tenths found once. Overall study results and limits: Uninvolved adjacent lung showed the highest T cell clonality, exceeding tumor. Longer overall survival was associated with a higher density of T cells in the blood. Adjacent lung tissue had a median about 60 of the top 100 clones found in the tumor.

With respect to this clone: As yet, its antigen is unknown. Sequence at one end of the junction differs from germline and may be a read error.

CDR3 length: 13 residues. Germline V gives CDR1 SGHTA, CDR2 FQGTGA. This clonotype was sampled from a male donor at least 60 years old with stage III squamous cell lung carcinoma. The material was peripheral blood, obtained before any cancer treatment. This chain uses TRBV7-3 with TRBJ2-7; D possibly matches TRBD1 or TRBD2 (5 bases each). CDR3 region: CASSLRGDYERYF. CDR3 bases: TGTGCCAGCAGCTTACGGGGCGACTACGAGCGGTACTTC.